This note documents a single T cell receptor (beta chain) sequence. Its specificity is not known. Different DNA sequences within this sample yield the same CDR3. The source of the sample is a study of shared clonotypes between healthy human individuals. In the naive CD8 group, cells lacked CD45RO and were positively selected for CCR7, so terminally differentiated effector memory CD45RA+ cells were left out. The CDR3 extends over 13 amino acids. V was clipped by 6 bases and J by 1 base, with 9 bases between them. Per the germline V gene, CDR1 is MNHEY and CDR2 is SMNVEV (reference sequence). Profiling relied on immunoSEQ multiplex PCR, and the TCRdb table lists in-frame clones only, not all of them. This table has around 550,000 clones, 90% to 95% appearing once. Study-wide results and caveats: Naive CD4 clonotypes overlapped across a few donors at about 5.3%.

This receptor was obtained from a woman in her 30s in good health. The chain has TRBV27 and TRBJ1-1; unclear D gene. The sample taken for sequencing was naive CD8+ T cells sorted from blood. Here the CDR3 reads CASSFTRNTEAFF. The CDR3 DNA follows: TGTGCCAGCAGCTTCACACGGAACACTGAAGCTTTCTTT.